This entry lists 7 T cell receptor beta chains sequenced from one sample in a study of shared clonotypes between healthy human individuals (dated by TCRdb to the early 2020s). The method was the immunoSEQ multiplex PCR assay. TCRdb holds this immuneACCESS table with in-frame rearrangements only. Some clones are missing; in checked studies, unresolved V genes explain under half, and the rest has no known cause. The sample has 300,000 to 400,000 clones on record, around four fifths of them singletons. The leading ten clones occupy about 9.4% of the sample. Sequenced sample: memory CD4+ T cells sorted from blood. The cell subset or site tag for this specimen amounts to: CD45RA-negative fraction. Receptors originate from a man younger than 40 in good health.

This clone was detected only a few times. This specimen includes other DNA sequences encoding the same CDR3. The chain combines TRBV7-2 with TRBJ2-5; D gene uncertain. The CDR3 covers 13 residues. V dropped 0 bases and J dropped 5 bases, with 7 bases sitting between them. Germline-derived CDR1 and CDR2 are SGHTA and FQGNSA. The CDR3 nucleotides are TGTGCCAGCAGCTTAGCTGTCCGGGAGACCCAGTACTTC. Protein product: CASSLAVRETQYF.

CDR3 in DNA: TGTGCCAGCAGTAGGACTAGCGGGATTGATGAGCAGTTCTTC. Residues: CASSRTSGIDEQFF. The rearrangement links TRBV2 to TRBJ2-1; 12 bases match TRBD2. This CDR3 spans 14 amino acids. V trimming: 5 bases; J trimming: 8 bases; junction bases outside the gene matches: 4. Germline V CDR1 and CDR2: SNHLY, FYNNEI.

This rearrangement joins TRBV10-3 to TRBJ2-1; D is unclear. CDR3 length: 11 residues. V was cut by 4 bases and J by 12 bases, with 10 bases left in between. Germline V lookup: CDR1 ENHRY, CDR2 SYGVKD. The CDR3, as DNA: TGTGCCATCAGTGGAGGAGTGGGGCAGTTCTTC. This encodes CAISGGVGQFF.

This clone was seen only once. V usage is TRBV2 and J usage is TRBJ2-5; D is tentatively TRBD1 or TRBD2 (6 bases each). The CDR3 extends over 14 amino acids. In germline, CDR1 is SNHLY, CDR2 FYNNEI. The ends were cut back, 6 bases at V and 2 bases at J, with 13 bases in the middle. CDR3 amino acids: CASRYTGAQETQYF. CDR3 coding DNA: TGTGCCAGCAGATATACGGGGGCACAAGAGACCCAGTACTTC.

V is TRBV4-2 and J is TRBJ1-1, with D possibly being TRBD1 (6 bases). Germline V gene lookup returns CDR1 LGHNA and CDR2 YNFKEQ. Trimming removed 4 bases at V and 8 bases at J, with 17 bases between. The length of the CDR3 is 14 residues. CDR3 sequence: CASSPGQSGAEAFF. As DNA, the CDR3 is TGTGCCAGCAGCCCAGGACAGTCCGGGGCGGAAGCTTTCTTT.

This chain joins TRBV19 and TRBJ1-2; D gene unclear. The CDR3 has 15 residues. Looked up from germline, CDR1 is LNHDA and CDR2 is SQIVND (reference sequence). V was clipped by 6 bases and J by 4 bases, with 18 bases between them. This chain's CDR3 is CASRFLTGKGYGYTF. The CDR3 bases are TGTGCCAGTAGGTTCTTAACGGGGAAGGGCTATGGCTACACCTTC.

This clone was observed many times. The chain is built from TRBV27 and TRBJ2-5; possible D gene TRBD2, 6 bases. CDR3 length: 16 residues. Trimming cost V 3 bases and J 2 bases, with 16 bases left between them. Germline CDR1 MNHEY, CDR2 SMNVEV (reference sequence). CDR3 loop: CASSFDVNRGQETQYF. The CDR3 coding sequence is TGTGCCAGCAGTTTCGACGTTAACCGGGGGCAAGAGACCCAGTACTTC.